This T cell receptor beta chain originates from a study of T cell changes during pregnancy in multiple sclerosis. Profiled with immunoSEQ multiplex PCR; TCRdb holds only in-frame clones, not every one. The table records tens of thousands of clones, almost 95% of them present only once. Trimming removed 4 bases from V and 9 bases from J; junction bases left unmatched: 16. The V gene's germline CDR1 is SGHRS and CDR2 YFSETQ. The CDR3 is 15 amino acids. The V and J genes are TRBV5-1 and TRBJ2-7, with 7 positions matching TRBD2. This material consisted of peripheral blood, taken in the third trimester of pregnancy. The receptor was derived from a female donor with multiple sclerosis, enrolled in a pregnancy study. CDR3 bases: TGCGCCAGCAGCGAACCTGGGGCGGGAGATGGGGTGCAGTACTTC. Its protein product is CASSEPGAGDGVQYF.